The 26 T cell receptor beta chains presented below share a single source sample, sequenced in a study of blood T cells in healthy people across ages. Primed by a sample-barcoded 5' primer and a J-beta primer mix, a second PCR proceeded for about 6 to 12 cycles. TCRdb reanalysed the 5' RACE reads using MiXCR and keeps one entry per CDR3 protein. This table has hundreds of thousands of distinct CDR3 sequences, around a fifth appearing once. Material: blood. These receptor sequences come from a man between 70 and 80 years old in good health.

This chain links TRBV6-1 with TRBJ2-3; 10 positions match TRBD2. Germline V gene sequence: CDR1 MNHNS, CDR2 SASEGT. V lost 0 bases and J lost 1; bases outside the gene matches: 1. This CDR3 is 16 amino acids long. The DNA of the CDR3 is TGTGCCAGCAGTGAAGCCCTAGCGGGGGGCACAGATACGCAGTATTTT. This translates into CASSEALAGGTDTQYF.

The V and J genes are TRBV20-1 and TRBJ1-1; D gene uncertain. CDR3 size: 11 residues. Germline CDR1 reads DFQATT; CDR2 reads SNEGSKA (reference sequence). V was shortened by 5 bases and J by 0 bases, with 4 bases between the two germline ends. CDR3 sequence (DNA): TGCAGTGCTTGGATGAACACTGAAGCTTTCTTT. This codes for CSAWMNTEAFF.

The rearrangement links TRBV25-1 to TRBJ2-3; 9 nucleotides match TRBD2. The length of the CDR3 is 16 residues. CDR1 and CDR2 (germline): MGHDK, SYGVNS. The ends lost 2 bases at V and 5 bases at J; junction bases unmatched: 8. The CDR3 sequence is CASSERMRGGKDTQYF. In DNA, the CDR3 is TGTGCCAGCAGTGAACGCATGCGGGGGGGTAAAGATACGCAGTATTTT.

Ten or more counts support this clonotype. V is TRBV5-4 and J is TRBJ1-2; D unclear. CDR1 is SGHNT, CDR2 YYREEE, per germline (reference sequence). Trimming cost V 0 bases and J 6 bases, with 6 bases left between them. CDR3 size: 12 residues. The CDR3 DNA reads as TGTGCCAGCAGCTTGGAGTACGATGGCTACACCTTC. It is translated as CASSLEYDGYTF.

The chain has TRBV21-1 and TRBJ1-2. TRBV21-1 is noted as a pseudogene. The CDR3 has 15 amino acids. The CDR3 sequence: CASSKRGVANYGYTF. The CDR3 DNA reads TGTGCCAGCAGCAAACGCGGGGTAGCTAACTATGGCTACACCTTC.

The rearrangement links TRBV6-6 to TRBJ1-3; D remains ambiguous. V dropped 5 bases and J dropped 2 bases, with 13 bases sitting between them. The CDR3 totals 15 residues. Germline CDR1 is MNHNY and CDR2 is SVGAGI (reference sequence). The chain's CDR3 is CASSPSWAPGNTIYF. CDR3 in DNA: TGTGCCAGCAGTCCCTCGTGGGCACCTGGAAACACCATATATTTT.

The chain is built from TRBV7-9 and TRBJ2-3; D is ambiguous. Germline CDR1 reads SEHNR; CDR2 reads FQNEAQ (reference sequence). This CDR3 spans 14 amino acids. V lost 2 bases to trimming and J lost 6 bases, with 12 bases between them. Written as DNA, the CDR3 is TGTGCCAGCAGCTTATTATTCGTGTCCGATACGCAGTATTTT. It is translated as CASSLLFVSDTQYF.

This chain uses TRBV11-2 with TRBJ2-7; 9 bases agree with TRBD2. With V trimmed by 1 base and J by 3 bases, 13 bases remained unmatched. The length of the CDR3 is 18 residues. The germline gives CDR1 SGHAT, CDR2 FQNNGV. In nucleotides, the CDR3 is TGTGCCAGCAGCTTAGTTCGAGCTAGCGGGGTATCCATCTACGAGCAGTACTTC. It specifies CASSLVRASGVSIYEQYF.

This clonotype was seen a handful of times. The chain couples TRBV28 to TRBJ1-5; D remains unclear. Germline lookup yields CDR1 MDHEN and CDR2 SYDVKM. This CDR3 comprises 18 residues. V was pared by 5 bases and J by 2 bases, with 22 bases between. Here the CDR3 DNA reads TGTGCCAGCAGTACTTTTGGGGAAGGATCGATAGGCAATCAGCCCCAGCATTTT. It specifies CASSTFGEGSIGNQPQHF.

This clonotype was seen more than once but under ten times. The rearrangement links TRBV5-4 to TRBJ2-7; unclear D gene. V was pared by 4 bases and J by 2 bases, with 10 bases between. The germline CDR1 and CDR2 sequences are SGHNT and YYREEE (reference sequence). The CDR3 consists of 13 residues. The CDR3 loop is CASSRQATYEQYF. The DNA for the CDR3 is TGTGCCAGCAGCAGACAAGCAACCTACGAGCAGTACTTC.

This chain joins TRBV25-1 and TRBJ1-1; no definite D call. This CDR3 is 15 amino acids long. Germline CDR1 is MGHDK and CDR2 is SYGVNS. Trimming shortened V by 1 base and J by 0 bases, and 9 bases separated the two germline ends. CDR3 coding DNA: TGTGCCAGCAGTGAATTTCATGGGGTGAACACTGAAGCTTTCTTT. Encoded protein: CASSEFHGVNTEAFF.

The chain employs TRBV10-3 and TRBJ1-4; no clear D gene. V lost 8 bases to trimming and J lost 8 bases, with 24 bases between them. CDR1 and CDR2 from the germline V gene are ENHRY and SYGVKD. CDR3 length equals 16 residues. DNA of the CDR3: TGTGCCATCCGGACTAACCCGAGGGCGCGCAGGGAAAAACTGTTTTTT. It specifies CAIRTNPRARREKLFF.

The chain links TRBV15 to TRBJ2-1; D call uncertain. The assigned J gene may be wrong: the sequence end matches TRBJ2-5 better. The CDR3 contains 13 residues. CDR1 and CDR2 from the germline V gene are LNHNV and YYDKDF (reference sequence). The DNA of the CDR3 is TGTGCCACCAGCAGAGATAACCGTGCGACCCAGTACTTC. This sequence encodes CATSRDNRATQYF.

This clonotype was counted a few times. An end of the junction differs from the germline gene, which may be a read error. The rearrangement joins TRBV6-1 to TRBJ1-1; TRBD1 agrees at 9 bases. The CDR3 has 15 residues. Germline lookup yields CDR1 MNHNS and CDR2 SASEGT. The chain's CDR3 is CACSEAEDRGTEAFF. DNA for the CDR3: TGTGCCTGCAGTGAAGCGGAGGACAGGGGCACTGAAGCTTTCTTT.

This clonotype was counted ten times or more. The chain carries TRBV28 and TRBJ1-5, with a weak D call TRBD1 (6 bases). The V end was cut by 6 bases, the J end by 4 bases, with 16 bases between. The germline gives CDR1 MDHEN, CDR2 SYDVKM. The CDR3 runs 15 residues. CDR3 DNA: TGTGCCAGCAGGAGAGGAGGGGGAAGGAATCAGCCCCAGCATTTT. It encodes CASRRGGGRNQPQHF. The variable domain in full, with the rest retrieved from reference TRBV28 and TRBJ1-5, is DVKVTQSSRYLVKRTGEKVFLECVQDMDHENMFWYRQDPGLGLRLIYFSYDVKMKEKGDIPEGYSVSREKKERFSLILESASTNQTSMYLCASRRGGGRNQPQHFGDGTRLSIL.

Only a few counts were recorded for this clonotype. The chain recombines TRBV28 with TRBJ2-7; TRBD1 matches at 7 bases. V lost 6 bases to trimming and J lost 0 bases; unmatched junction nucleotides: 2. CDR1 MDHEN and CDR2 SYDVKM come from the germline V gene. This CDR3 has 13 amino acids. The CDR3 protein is CASRQGPSYEQYF. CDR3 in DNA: TGTGCCAGCAGACAGGGGCCCTCCTACGAGCAGTACTTC.

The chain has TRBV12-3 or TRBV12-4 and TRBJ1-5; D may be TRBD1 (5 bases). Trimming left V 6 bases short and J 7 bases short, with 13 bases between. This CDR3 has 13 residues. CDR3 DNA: TGTGCCAGCAGATGGGGGGGAGGCCAGCCCCAGCATTTT. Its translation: CASRWGGGQPQHF.

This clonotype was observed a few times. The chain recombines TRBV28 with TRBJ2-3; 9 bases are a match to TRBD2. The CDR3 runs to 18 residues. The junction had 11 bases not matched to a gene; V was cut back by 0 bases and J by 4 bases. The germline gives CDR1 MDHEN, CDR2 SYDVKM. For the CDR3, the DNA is TGTGCCAGCAGTTTATGGGCTAGCGGGAATCGAGGGGCAGATACGCAGTATTTT. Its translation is CASSLWASGNRGADTQYF.

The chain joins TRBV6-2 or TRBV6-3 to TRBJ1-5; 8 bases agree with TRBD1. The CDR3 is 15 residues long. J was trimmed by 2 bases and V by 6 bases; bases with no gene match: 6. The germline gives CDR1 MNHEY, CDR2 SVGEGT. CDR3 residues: CASRTGVDRNQPQHF. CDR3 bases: TGTGCCAGCAGGACAGGGGTGGATCGCAATCAGCCCCAGCATTTT.

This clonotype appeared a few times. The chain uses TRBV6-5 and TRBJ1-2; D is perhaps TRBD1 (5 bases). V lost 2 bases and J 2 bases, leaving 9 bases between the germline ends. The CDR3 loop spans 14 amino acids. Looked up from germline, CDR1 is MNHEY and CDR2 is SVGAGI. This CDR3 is CASSYGGTNYGYTF. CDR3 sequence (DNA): TGTGCCAGCAGTTACGGAGGGACCAACTATGGCTACACCTTC.

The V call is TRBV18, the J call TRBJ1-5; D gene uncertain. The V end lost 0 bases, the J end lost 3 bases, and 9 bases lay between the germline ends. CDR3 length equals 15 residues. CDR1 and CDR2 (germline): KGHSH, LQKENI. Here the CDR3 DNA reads TGTGCCAGCTCACCACCGGTCTCCCTCAATCAGCCCCAGCATTTT. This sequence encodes CASSPPVSLNQPQHF.

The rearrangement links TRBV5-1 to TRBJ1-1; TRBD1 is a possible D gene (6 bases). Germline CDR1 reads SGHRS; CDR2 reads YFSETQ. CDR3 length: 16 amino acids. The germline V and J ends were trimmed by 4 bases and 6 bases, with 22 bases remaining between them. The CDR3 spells CASSRGTTGTLAEAFF. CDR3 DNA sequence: TGCGCCAGCAGCCGGGGGACGACAGGCACGTTGGCTGAAGCTTTCTTT.

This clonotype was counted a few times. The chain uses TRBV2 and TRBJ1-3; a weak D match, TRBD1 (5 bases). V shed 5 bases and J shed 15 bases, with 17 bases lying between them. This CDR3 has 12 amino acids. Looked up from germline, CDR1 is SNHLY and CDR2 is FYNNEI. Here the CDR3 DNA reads TGTGCCAGCAGTTTTACGGACCTGGGGGGATATTTT. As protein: CASSFTDLGGYF. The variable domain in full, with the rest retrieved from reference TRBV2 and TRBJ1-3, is EPEVTQTPSHQVTQMGQEVILRCVPISNHLYFYWYRQILGQKVEFLVSFYNNEISEKSEIFDDQFSVERPDGSNFTLKIRSTKLEDSAMYFCASSFTDLGGYFGEGSWLTVV.

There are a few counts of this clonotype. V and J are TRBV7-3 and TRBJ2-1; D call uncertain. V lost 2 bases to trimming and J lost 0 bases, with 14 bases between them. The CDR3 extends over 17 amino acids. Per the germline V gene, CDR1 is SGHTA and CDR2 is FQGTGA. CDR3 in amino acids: CASSLVSTKSSYNEQFF. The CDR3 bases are TGTGCCAGCAGCTTAGTTTCTACCAAGAGCTCCTACAATGAGCAGTTCTTC.

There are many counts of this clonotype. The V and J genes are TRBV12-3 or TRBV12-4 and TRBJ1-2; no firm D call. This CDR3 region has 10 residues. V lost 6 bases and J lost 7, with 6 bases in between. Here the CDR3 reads CASSGGGYTF. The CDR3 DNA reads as TGTGCCAGCAGCGGAGGTGGCTACACCTTC.

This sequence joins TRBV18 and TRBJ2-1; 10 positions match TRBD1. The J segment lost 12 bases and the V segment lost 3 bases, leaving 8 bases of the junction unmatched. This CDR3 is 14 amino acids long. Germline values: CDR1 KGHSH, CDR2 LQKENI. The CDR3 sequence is CASSPGQGTGGQFF. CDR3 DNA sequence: TGTGCCAGCTCACCGGGACAGGGGACGGGTGGGCAGTTCTTC. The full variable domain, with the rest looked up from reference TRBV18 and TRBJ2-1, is NAGVMQNPRHLVRRRGQEARLRCSPMKGHSHVYWYRQLPEEGLKFMVYLQKENIIDESGMPKERFSAEFPKEGPSILRIQQVVRGDSAAYFCASSPGQGTGGQFFGPGTRLTVL.